This T cell receptor beta chain was retrieved from a study of blood T cell repertoires in COVID-19. Produced via immunoSEQ multiplex PCR; TCRdb's table is partial and in-frame only. The sample lists about 60,000 clones, 60% to 85% occurring once. The CDR3 has 11 residues. Germline V gives CDR1 MNHEY, CDR2 SVGAGI. V lost 8 bases and J 9 bases, leaving 11 bases between the germline ends. This clonotype originated in a human donor in a cohort sampled during active COVID-19. Sequenced sample: peripheral blood. The rearrangement links TRBV6-5 to TRBJ2-1, with D tentatively TRBD2 (5 bases). The CDR3 DNA reads as TGTGCCAGCGATGACCGGGGTGAGCAGTTCTTC. Translated, it gives CASDDRGEQFF.